A single count supports the clone carrying this T cell receptor beta chain. What it binds is unknown. This entry belongs to a study of radiotherapy plus CTLA-4 blockade in lung cancer. Background on the study: An objective response was seen in under 20% of patients, and disease control in 30% to 35%.

Study conclusions and caveats: There was expansion of tumor-derived TCR clones in blood after radiotherapy plus ipilimumab. Early blood T cell clone changes and increased post-radiation serum interferon-beta were reportedly the strongest response predictors.

The germline V gene encodes CDR1 MGHRA and CDR2 YSYEKL. Trimming cost V 1 base and J 4 bases, with 13 bases left between them. This CDR3 has 16 residues. Clones were sequenced by immunoSEQ multiplex PCR, and TCRdb holds only the in-frame ones, with some missing. The sample comprises about 32,000 clones, around 85% of which are singletons, and 5% to 6% rests with the top ten. This chain joins TRBV4-1 and TRBJ2-2, with D possibly being TRBD1 (5 bases). The receptor was derived from a human donor with non-small cell lung cancer who had stable disease on radiotherapy plus ipilimumab. This specimen consisted of peripheral blood, obtained from a patient treated with radiotherapy plus ipilimumab. The CDR3 spells CASSQVRGGTTGELFF. The CDR3 bases are TGCGCCAGCAGCCAAGTAAGGGGCGGCACCACCGGGGAGCTGTTTTTT.